This TCR beta chain was captured in a study of blood T cell repertoires in COVID-19. For the study at large: T cells, B-cell-depleted T cells, or PBMCs provided the cDNA or gDNA that served as material.

TCRdb's table, derived via immunoSEQ multiplex PCR, lists solely in-frame clones and lacks some. Here the sample spans a few hundred thousand clones, around nine tenths being singletons. This CDR3 spans 14 amino acids. V gave up 6 bases and J gave up 4 bases, with 12 bases separating them. Germline assignment: CDR1 KGHSH and CDR2 LQKENI. The V call is TRBV18, the J call TRBJ2-2; D uncertain. The TCR sequence derives from a woman between 35 and 50 years old who had recovered from COVID-19. The sequencing sample was made of peripheral blood. Here the CDR3 reads CASSPPVSTGELFF. The CDR3, as DNA: TGTGCCAGCTCGCCCCCAGTTTCCACCGGGGAGCTGTTTTTT.